This T cell receptor beta chain is drawn from a study of blood T cell repertoires in COVID-19. The method was immunoSEQ multiplex PCR; TCRdb's version includes in-frame clones alone and lacks a portion of them. The sample lists about 300,000 clones, approximately 84% seen once, with roughly 4.5% in the top ten. Per the germline V gene, CDR1 is LNHDA and CDR2 is SQIVND (reference sequence). The CDR3 spans 13 residues. V dropped 9 bases and J dropped 0; count of bases not matched to a gene: 3. The chain links TRBV19 to TRBJ2-3; 7 nucleotides align to TRBD2. Material for sequencing was PBMCs or T cells enriched from blood (not recorded which). The sequence was collected from a man in his thirties or forties who had recovered from COVID-19. CDR3 residues: CASSSGSTDTQYF. The CDR3, as DNA: TGTGCCAGCTCTAGCGGTAGCACAGATACGCAGTATTTT.